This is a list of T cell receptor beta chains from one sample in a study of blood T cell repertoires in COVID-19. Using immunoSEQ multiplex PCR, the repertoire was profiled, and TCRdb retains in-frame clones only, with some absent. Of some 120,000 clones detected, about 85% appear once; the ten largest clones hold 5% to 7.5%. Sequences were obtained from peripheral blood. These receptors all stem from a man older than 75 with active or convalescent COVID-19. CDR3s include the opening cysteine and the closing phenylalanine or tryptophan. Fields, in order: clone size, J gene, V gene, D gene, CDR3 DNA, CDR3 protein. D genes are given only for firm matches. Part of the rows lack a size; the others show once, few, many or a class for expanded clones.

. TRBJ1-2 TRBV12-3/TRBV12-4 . TGTGCCAGCAGTTTAGGAGGAGTCAGCTACACCTTC CASSLGGVSYTF
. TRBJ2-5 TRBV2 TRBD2 TGTGCCAGCAGTGAGGGGATAACTAGCGGGGGACACCAAGAGACCCAGTACTTC CASSEGITSGGHQETQYF
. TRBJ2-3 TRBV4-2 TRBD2 TGTGCCAGCAGCCAAGATTGGCGGGAGGGGATCACAGATACGCAGTATTTT CASSQDWREGITDTQYF
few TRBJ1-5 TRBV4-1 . TGCGCCAGCAGCCAAGATGGGAGCGGGGATCAGCCCCAGCATTTT CASSQDGSGDQPQHF
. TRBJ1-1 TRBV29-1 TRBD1 TGCAGCGCTTGGGACAGGAACACTGAAGCTTTCTTT CSAWDRNTEAFF
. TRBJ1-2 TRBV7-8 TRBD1 TGTGCCAGCAGCCCGCGGACAGGGTCAGACTATGGCTACACCTTC CASSPRTGSDYGYTF
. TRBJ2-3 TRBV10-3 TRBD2 TGTGCCGTTACTAGCGGGGTTAGCACAGATACGCAGTATTTT CAVTSGVSTDTQYF
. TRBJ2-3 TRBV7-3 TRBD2 TGTGCCAGCAGCTTAGCGGGGGGAGCGGGCACAGATACGCAGTATTTT CASSLAGGAGTDTQYF
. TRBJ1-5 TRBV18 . TGTGCCAGCTCACCACCGGGACAAAATCAGCCCCAGCATTTT CASSPPGQNQPQHF
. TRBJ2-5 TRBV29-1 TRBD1 TGCAGCGTTGATCCGGGACAGGGGGCTGAGACCCAGTACTTC CSVDPGQGAETQYF